One sample yielded the 4 T cell receptor beta chains listed below, sequenced in a study of early T cells in non-severe SARS-CoV-2 infection. A single record per CDR3 protein comes from TCRdb applying MiXCR to the 5' RACE reads. Of tens of thousands of distinct CDR3 sequences listed, 5% to 6.5% are singletons. This sample comprised whole blood, obtained at baseline. The receptors stem from an adult who was a healthcare worker with PCR-confirmed SARS-CoV-2 infection or an uninfected control (not recorded which).

V usage is TRBV27 and J usage is TRBJ1-3; tentatively, D is TRBD1 (5 bases). Germline CDR1 is MNHEY and CDR2 is SMNVEV (reference sequence). V lost 4 bases and J 6 bases, leaving 16 bases between the germline ends. The CDR3 sequence is 15 residues long. DNA for the CDR3: TGTGCCAGCAGTTCTTTCGGGGGGTCGAAAAACACCATATATTTT. It codes for CASSSFGGSKNTIYF.

This clonotype was seen at least ten times. This chain links TRBV29-1 with TRBJ2-1; TRBD2 is a possible D gene (5 bases). CDR1 is SQVTM and CDR2 is ANQGSEA in the germline V gene. CDR3 length: 17 residues. The ends were cut back, 3 bases at V and 0 bases at J, with 18 bases in the middle. This CDR3 is CSVDSWFGKSSYNEQFF. CDR3 DNA sequence: TGCAGCGTTGACTCATGGTTCGGGAAGAGCTCCTACAATGAGCAGTTCTTC.

This clonotype was observed at least ten times. The chain employs TRBV7-9 and TRBJ2-2, with D perhaps TRBD2 (7 bases). Trimming removed 7 bases at V and 6 bases at J, with 15 bases between. This CDR3 comprises 14 residues. Per the germline V gene, CDR1 is SEHNR and CDR2 is FQNEAQ (reference sequence). For the CDR3, the DNA is TGTGCCAGCACCCTCCAGGGGAGGGCCGGGGAGCTGTTTTTT. Encoded protein: CASTLQGRAGELFF. The whole variable domain, filled in from reference TRBV7-9 and TRBJ2-2, reads DTGVSQNPRHKITKRGQNVTFRCDPISEHNRLYWYRQTLGQGPEFLTYFQNEAQLEKSRLLSDRFSAERPKGSFSTLEIQRTEQGDSAMYLCASTLQGRAGELFFGEGSRLTVL.

Ten or more counts support this clonotype. V is TRBV6-5 and J is TRBJ2-7; 8 bases line up with TRBD2. Germline loops: CDR1 MNHEY, CDR2 SVGAGI. The CDR3 covers 16 residues. V dropped 5 bases and J dropped 4; count of bases not matched to a gene: 13. CDR3 region: CASSRSLADTLYEQYF. In DNA, the CDR3 is TGTGCCAGCAGTAGATCACTAGCGGACACTCTTTACGAGCAGTACTTC.